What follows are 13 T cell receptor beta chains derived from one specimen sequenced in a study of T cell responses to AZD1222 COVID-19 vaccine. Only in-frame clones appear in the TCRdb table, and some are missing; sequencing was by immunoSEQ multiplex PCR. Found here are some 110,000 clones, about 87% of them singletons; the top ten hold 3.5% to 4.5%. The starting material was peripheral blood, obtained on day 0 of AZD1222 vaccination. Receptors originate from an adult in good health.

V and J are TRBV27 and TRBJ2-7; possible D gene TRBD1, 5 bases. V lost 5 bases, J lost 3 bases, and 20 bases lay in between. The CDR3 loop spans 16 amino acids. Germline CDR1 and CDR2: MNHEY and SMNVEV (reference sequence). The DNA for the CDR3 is TGTGCCAGCAGTCCCGTCCCAGGGCAGGCCCGCTACGAGCAGTACTTC. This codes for CASSPVPGQARYEQYF.

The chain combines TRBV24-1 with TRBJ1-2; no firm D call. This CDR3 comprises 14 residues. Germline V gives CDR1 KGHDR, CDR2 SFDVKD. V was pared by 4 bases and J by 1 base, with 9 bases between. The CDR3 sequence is CATSDRGLNYGYTF. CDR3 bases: TGTGCCACCAGTGACCGTGGGCTTAACTATGGCTACACCTTC.

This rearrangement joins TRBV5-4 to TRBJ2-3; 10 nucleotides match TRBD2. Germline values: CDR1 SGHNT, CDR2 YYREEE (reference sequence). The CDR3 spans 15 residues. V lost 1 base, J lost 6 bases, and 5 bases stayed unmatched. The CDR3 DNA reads TGTGCCAGCAGCTTGTTCACTAGCGGGGAGGATACGCAGTATTTT. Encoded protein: CASSLFTSGEDTQYF.

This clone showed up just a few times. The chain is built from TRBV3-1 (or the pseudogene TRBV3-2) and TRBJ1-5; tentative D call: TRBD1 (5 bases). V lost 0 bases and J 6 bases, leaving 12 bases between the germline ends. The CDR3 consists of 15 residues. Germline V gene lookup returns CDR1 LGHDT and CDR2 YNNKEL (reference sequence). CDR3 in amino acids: CASSQDSGGSQPQHF. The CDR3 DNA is TGTGCCAGCAGCCAAGATTCGGGGGGGTCTCAGCCCCAGCATTTT.

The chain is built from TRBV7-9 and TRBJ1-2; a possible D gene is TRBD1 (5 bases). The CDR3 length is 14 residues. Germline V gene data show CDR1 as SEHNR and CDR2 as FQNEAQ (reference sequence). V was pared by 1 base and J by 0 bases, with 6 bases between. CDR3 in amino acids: CASSLETANYGYTF. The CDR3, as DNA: TGTGCCAGCAGCTTAGAGACAGCTAACTATGGCTACACCTTC.

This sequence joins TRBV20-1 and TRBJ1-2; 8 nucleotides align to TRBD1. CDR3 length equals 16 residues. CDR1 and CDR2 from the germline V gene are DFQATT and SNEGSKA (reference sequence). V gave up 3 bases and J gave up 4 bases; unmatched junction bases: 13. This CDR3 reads CSASDSGTGVPYGYTF. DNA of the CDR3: TGCAGTGCTAGTGACTCCGGGACAGGAGTCCCCTATGGCTACACCTTC.

The CDR3 sequence is CASSLGQGAYYEQYF. The DNA for the CDR3 is TGTGCCAGCAGCTTAGGGCAGGGGGCGTATTACGAGCAGTACTTC. V usage is TRBV7-9 and J usage is TRBJ2-7, with 8 bases that match TRBD1. Trimming took 1 base from V and 4 from J; bases not matched to a gene: 6. CDR1 and CDR2 from the germline V gene are SEHNR and FQNEAQ (reference sequence). The CDR3 totals 15 residues.

The CDR3 spells CASSARQLLSGNTIYF. CDR3 sequence (DNA): TGTGCCAGCAGCGCGCGACAGTTGCTCTCTGGAAACACCATATATTTT. The V call is TRBV11-2, the J call TRBJ1-3; a weak D match, TRBD1 (5 bases). Germline-derived CDR1 and CDR2 are SGHAT and FQNNGV. The germline V and J ends were trimmed by 5 bases and 0 bases, with 14 bases remaining between them. This CDR3 is built from 16 residues.

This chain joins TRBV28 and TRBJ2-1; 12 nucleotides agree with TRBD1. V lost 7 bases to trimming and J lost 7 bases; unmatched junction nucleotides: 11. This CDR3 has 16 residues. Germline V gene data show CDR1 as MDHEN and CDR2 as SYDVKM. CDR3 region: CASTGTGTGGRNEQFF. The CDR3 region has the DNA TGTGCCAGCACCGGTACCGGGACAGGGGGCCGTAATGAGCAGTTCTTC.

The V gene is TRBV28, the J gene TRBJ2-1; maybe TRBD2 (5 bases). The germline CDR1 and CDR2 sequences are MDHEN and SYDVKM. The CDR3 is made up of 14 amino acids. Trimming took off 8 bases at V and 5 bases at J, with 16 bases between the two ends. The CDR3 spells CASRRFSVNNEQFF. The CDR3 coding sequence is TGTGCCAGCCGGAGGTTTTCGGTCAACAATGAGCAGTTCTTC.

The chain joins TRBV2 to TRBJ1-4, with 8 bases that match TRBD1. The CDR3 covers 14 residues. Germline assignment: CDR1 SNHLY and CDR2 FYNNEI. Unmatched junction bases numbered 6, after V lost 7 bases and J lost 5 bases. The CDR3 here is CASTMDRVNEKLFF. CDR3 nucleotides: TGTGCCAGCACCATGGACAGGGTGAATGAAAAACTGTTTTTT.

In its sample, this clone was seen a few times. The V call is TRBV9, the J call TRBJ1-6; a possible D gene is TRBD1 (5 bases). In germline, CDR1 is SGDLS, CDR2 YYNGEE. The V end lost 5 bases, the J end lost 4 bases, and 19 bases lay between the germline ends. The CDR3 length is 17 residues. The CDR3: CASSRDDSGKYNSPLHF. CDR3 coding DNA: TGTGCCAGCAGTCGAGACGACTCAGGGAAATATAATTCACCCCTCCACTTT.

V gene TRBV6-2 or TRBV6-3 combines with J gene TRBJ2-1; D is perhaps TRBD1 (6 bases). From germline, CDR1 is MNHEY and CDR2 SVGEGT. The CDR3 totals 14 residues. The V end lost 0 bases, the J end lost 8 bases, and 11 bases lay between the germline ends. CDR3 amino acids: CASSYSGGVDEQFF. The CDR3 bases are TGTGCCAGCAGTTACTCAGGGGGAGTAGATGAGCAGTTCTTC.